The T cell receptor beta chain under discussion was sequenced for a study of T cell responses to AZD1222 COVID-19 vaccine. After removal of 6 bases from V and 3 bases from J, the junction contained 6 bases not matched to a gene. The CDR3 covers 15 residues. The germline V gene encodes CDR1 MDHEN and CDR2 SYDVKM. The repertoire was sequenced with immunoSEQ multiplex PCR; TCRdb's copy has only in-frame clones and lacks some. The sample yields under 200,000 clones, approximately 93% seen once. The sequence derives from an adult in good health. The sample was peripheral blood, taken on day 0 of AZD1222 vaccination. The chain employs TRBV28 and TRBJ2-1; 9 bases fit TRBD2. The CDR3 region is CASRTRTSVYNEQFF. Here the CDR3 DNA reads TGTGCCAGCAGGACTCGGACTAGCGTCTACAATGAGCAGTTCTTC. Complete variable domain (other parts from reference TRBV28 and TRBJ2-1): DVKVTQSSRYLVKRTGEKVFLECVQDMDHENMFWYRQDPGLGLRLIYFSYDVKMKEKGDIPEGYSVSREKKERFSLILESASTNQTSMYLCASRTRTSVYNEQFFGPGTRLTVL.